What follows are 22 T cell receptor beta chains derived from one specimen sequenced in a study of T cells in Graves' hyperthyroidism and ophthalmopathy. It was RNA transcripts that yielded the amplified TCR beta CDR3 regions. The HTBI primer set drove a first-round RT-PCR of the TCR CDR3. TCRdb recomputed calls from the multiplex PCR reads with MiXCR, one row per CDR3 protein. This sample has over 250,000 distinct CDR3 sequences, with around 20% found just once. The material sequenced was blood. Every receptor here comes from a man aged 25-45 years with Graves' ophthalmopathy.

This sequence joins TRBV9 and TRBJ2-2, with 9 bases fitting TRBD2. In germline, CDR1 is SGDLS, CDR2 YYNGEE. J gave up 2 bases and V 0 bases, and 2 bases lay outside the gene matches. The CDR3 consists of 16 residues. The CDR3 sequence is CASSVVSGSNTGELFF. In DNA form, the CDR3 reads TGTGCCAGCAGCGTAGTTAGCGGGAGTAACACCGGGGAGCTGTTTTTT.

V is TRBV27 and J is TRBJ2-1; no reliable D call. V was clipped by 2 bases and J by 4 bases, with 12 bases between them. The CDR3 has 15 residues. Germline CDR1 and CDR2: MNHEY and SMNVEV (reference sequence). As DNA, the CDR3 is TGTGCCAGCAGTTTAGTGGGGTATGGGTACAATGAGCAGTTCTTC. Protein sequence: CASSLVGYGYNEQFF.

The V call is TRBV20-1, the J call TRBJ2-1; TRBD2 matches 10 bases. The germline V gene has CDR1 DFQATT and CDR2 SNEGSKA (reference sequence). V was clipped by 5 bases and J by 1 base; unmatched bases: 23. The length of the CDR3 is 21 residues. The CDR3, as DNA: TGCAGTGCTCCTAAAAGACCCGGGACTAGCGAATATAAAACGTCCTACAATGAGCAGTTCTTC. This gives the protein CSAPKRPGTSEYKTSYNEQFF.

The DNA of the CDR3 is TGTGCCAGCAGCCCAAAGGGCCTATACGAGCAGTACTTC. This encodes CASSPKGLYEQYF. The chain links TRBV3-1 to TRBJ2-7; D gene unclear. The CDR3 consists of 13 residues. Trimming took off 4 bases at V and 4 bases at J, with 11 bases between the two ends. Germline V CDR1 and CDR2: LGHDT, YNNKEL (reference sequence).

This clonotype was observed at least ten times. This chain connects TRBV2 to TRBJ2-7; D is ambiguous. CDR1 and CDR2 from the germline V gene are SNHLY and FYNNEI. This CDR3 region has 15 residues. The V end was cut by 1 base, the J end by 0 bases, with 10 bases between. CDR3 amino acids: CASSEEAAVSYEQYF. The CDR3 region has the DNA TGTGCCAGCAGTGAAGAGGCCGCGGTCTCCTACGAGCAGTACTTC.

This chain joins TRBV5-1 and TRBJ1-2, with 7 bases identical to TRBD1. The ends lost 4 bases at V and 4 bases at J; junction bases unmatched: 7. This CDR3 is built from 14 residues. Per the germline V gene, CDR1 is SGHRS and CDR2 is YFSETQ. This CDR3 is CASSVGGTAYGYTF. In DNA form, the CDR3 reads TGCGCCAGCAGCGTTGGAGGGACAGCCTATGGCTACACCTTC.

This clonotype was counted at least ten times. CDR3 region: CASSLILAGGYEQYF. The CDR3 DNA reads TGTGCCAGCAGTTTGATTTTGGCGGGAGGGTACGAGCAGTACTTC. V usage is TRBV28 and J usage is TRBJ2-7; 9 bases agree with TRBD2. This CDR3 is 15 amino acids long. V lost 3 bases and J lost 4; bases outside the gene matches: 7. Per germline, CDR1 MDHEN and CDR2 SYDVKM.

The chain employs TRBV19 and TRBJ2-2; a weak D match, TRBD1 (6 bases). V gave up 5 bases and J gave up 6 bases, with 10 bases separating them. CDR3 size: 13 residues. CDR1 is LNHDA and CDR2 is SQIVND in the germline V gene (reference sequence). The CDR3 is CASSAAGAGELFF. The CDR3 DNA sequence: TGTGCCAGTAGTGCCGCAGGGGCCGGGGAGCTGTTTTTT. Complete variable domain (other parts from reference TRBV19 and TRBJ2-2): DGGITQSPKYLFRKEGQNVTLSCEQNLNHDAMYWYRQDPGQGLRLIYYSQIVNDFQKGDIAEGYSVSREKKESFPLTVTSAQKNPTAFYLCASSAAGAGELFFGEGSRLTVL.

This clonotype was counted only a few times. The CDR3, as DNA: TGTGCCAGCAGGACCGGGACAGGGAATAACGGGGAGCTGTTTTTT. It encodes CASRTGTGNNGELFF. The V and J genes are TRBV28 and TRBJ2-2, with 9 positions matching TRBD1. This CDR3 comprises 15 residues. V gave up 6 bases and J gave up 7 bases; unmatched junction bases: 9. Germline CDR1 MDHEN, CDR2 SYDVKM.

The sample holds a few counts of this clonotype. The rearrangement joins TRBV14 to TRBJ2-2; TRBD2 matches 7 bases. With V trimmed by 6 bases and J by 8 bases, 9 bases remained unmatched. The CDR3 contains 14 residues. CDR1 SGHDN and CDR2 FVKESK come from the germline V gene. The CDR3 bases are TGTGCCAGCAGTCATCATACACTAGCGGGGGAGCTGTTTTTT. It codes for CASSHHTLAGELFF.

The chain is built from TRBV5-1 and TRBJ1-2; D gene ambiguous. This CDR3 has 17 amino acids. Germline V lookup: CDR1 SGHRS, CDR2 YFSETQ. Trimming took 3 bases from V and 1 from J, leaving 19 bases between them. CDR3 DNA sequence: TGCGCCAGCAGCTGGGTGCCGGATGGGGTTGGTAACTATGGCTACACCTTC. Amino acids: CASSWVPDGVGNYGYTF.

This clonotype was seen repeatedly, ten times or more. This chain uses TRBV2 with TRBJ1-4; D gene ambiguous. The CDR3 covers 13 residues. V was shortened by 8 bases and J by 8 bases, with 15 bases between the two germline ends. Per germline, CDR1 SNHLY and CDR2 FYNNEI. The CDR3 DNA reads as TGTGCCAGCCAGGAGGACCCGGGGGAAAAACTGTTTTTT. It encodes CASQEDPGEKLFF.

In this sample, this clonotype turned up many times. The V and J genes are TRBV11-2 and TRBJ1-2; 10 positions match TRBD1. This CDR3 has 17 amino acids. The junction had 14 bases not matched to a gene; V was cut back by 5 bases and J by 5 bases. Germline lookup yields CDR1 SGHAT and CDR2 FQNNGV. The CDR3 DNA is TGTGCCAGCAGCCCGGCGGGGTTTGGACAGGGGGAATATGGCTACACCTTC. Its protein is CASSPAGFGQGEYGYTF. Full variable domain (remainder filled in from reference TRBV11-2 and TRBJ1-2): EAGVAQSPRYKIIEKRQSVAFWCNPISGHATLYWYQQILGQGPKLLIQFQNNGVVDDSQLPKDRFSAERLKGVDSTLKIQPAKLEDSAVYLCASSPAGFGQGEYGYTFGSGTRLTVV.

This chain joins TRBV30 and TRBJ2-7; D tentatively reads TRBD1 or TRBD2 (5 bases each). The ends were cut back, 1 base at V and 4 bases at J, with 17 bases in the middle. The CDR3 spans 15 residues. Germline V gives CDR1 GTSNPN, CDR2 SVGIG (reference sequence). DNA of the CDR3: TGTGCCTGGAGTGCTCGGGGACGGCCACCGTACGAGCAGTACTTC. Its translation is CAWSARGRPPYEQYF.

The chain combines TRBV24-1 with TRBJ2-7; D possibly uses TRBD1 or TRBD2 (5 bases each). The CDR3 spans 14 residues. Looked up from germline, CDR1 is KGHDR and CDR2 is SFDVKD. Trimming left V 9 bases short and J 0 bases short, with 14 bases between. The CDR3 region has the DNA TGTGCCACCGGGTCTGGGGCGGGCTCCTACGAGCAGTACTTC. Translation: CATGSGAGSYEQYF.

In its sample, this clonotype was seen a few times. The genes are TRBV25-1 and TRBJ1-1; TRBD1 matches at 8 bases. The CDR3 is made up of 15 amino acids. The ends lost 10 bases at V and 3 bases at J; junction bases unmatched: 13. Germline V gene sequence: CDR1 MGHDK, CDR2 SYGVNS. CDR3 sequence reads: CATHVPDRADTEAFF. In DNA form, the CDR3 reads TGTGCCACCCATGTCCCGGACAGGGCAGACACTGAAGCTTTCTTT.

J is TRBJ2-3 and V is TRBV12-3 or TRBV12-4, with D possibly TRBD2 on 6 matching bases. The V end lost 8 bases, the J end lost 5 bases, and 17 bases lay between the germline ends. The CDR3 has 14 amino acids. CDR3 coding DNA: TGTGCCAGCGCATTACGGCCCGGGAGAGATACGCAGTATTTT. Its protein product is CASALRPGRDTQYF.

The chain employs TRBV12-3 or TRBV12-4 and TRBJ2-2; 7 bases agree with TRBD2. The CDR3 totals 16 residues. Germline trimming cut 4 bases from V and 8 bases from J; bases unmatched to any gene: 13. The CDR3 DNA follows: TGTGCCAGCAGTTCTTACGGGAGGCCCCCGAGGGGGGAGCTGTTTTTT. It yields the protein CASSSYGRPPRGELFF.

This clonotype was seen only a few times. This chain links TRBV5-1 with TRBJ1-2, with 7 bases matching TRBD1. The germline gives CDR1 SGHRS, CDR2 YFSETQ. The CDR3 runs 15 residues. Trimming took 2 bases from V and 2 from J; bases not matched to a gene: 6. Here the CDR3 reads CASSFSRDSNYGYTF. The CDR3 DNA reads TGCGCCAGCAGCTTCTCCCGGGACAGCAACTATGGCTACACCTTC.

The J gene is TRBJ1-1, the V gene TRBV20-1; D remains ambiguous. V was cut by 2 bases and J by 5 bases, with 9 bases left in between. The CDR3 has 12 residues. Germline CDR1 and CDR2: DFQATT and SNEGSKA (reference sequence). The CDR3 bases are TGCAGTGCTAGATGGAGGGCGACTGAAGCTTTCTTT. Translating it yields CSARWRATEAFF.

This clonotype has a single count. CDR3 sequence (DNA): TGTGCCAGCAGTTACTCCGGGACTGGTGGTCGGGGGGATGAGCAGTTCTTC. It codes for CASSYSGTGGRGDEQFF. This chain links TRBV6-2 or TRBV6-3 with TRBJ2-1; 7 bases align to TRBD2. Germline V CDR1 and CDR2: MNHEY, SVGEGT. This CDR3 is 17 amino acids long. V trimming: 0 bases; J trimming: 8 bases; junction bases outside the gene matches: 13.

Many counts were recorded for this clonotype. The V and J genes are TRBV12-3 or TRBV12-4 and TRBJ2-1, with 11 bases fitting TRBD2. The CDR3 totals 17 residues. The junction had 7 bases not matched to a gene; V was cut back by 3 bases and J by 3 bases. The CDR3 sequence: CASSLSGTSGSYNEQFF. CDR3 bases: TGTGCCAGCAGTTTGAGTGGTACTAGCGGGAGCTACAATGAGCAGTTCTTC.